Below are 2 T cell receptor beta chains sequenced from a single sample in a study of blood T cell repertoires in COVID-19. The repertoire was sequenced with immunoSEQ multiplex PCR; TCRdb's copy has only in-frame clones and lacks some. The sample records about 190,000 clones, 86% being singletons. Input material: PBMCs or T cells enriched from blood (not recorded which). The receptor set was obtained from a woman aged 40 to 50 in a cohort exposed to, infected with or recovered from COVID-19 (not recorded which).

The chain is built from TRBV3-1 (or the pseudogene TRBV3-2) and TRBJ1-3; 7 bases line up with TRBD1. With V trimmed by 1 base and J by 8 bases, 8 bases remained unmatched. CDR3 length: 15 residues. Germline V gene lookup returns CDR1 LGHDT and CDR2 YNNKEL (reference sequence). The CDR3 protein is CASSQGTTGWDTIYF. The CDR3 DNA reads TGTGCCAGCAGCCAAGGAACGACAGGGTGGGACACCATATATTTT.

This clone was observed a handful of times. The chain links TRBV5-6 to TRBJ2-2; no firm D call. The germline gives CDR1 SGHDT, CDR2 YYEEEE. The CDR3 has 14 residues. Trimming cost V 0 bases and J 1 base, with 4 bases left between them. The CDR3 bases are TGTGCCAGCAGCTTGGTCGTGAACACCGGGGAGCTGTTTTTT. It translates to CASSLVVNTGELFF.